The present T cell receptor (beta chain) was sequenced within a study of T-cell reconstitution after alpha-beta-depleted transplantation in children listed by TCRdb under 2016. Turning to the overall study: Using TCR repertoire profiling, the study quantitatively followed how T-cell immune reconstitution unfolded in children after TCRalphabeta/CD19-depleted allogeneic hematopoietic cell transplantation. What the study reported, not specific to this receptor: Over subsequent months, a decline in hyperexpanded clone frequencies was noted, and after one year, T-cell counts and TCRbeta diversity were mostly ascribed to newly produced T cells. In some patients, high TCRbeta diversity at day 60 was attributed to recipient T cells and intrathymic progenitors that had survived conditioning. The apparently early alphabetaT-cell count recovery about two months after transplant was reportedly dependent on only several hundred rapidly expanded clones derived from non-depleted graft cells.

Taken with the paper, the label for treatment or condition translates to: allogeneic hematopoietic cell transplantation with graft depleted of TCRalphabeta T cells and CD19 B cells. The children who served as transplant recipients had been given grafts of TCRalphabeta/CD19-depleted allogeneic hematopoietic cells. The receptor library was made with PCR. Sequencer: Illumina HiSeq 2500. TCR libraries were prepared with molecular barcoding, using unique molecular identifiers to normalize TCRbeta repertoire quantification. TCRdb redid the processing of the public reads, applying fastp at Q25 and MiXCR, and retained in-frame beta chains. Under each unique CDR3 protein, matching rows form one entry showing the most common genes and DNA. This sample comprises 900,000 or so distinct CDR3 sequences, less than 20% of them detected only once. Just under 5% of the sample lies in the top ten. Of note for this clonotype: Its antigen target is currently unknown. No much larger clone is present one base from it, and per-base qualities are unavailable.

Reading the germline V gene gives CDR1 MNHNS and CDR2 SASEGT. The junction carries 12 bases between V and J, which are trimmed by 6 bases and 3 bases respectively. The cysteine opens and the phenylalanine closes a CDR3 of 15 amino acids. Here the CDR3 DNA is all that survives: 45 bases in frame from base 1. The sequence was collected from a male patient aged 10 to 17 who had a stem cell transplant for acute lymphoblastic leukemia, so the T cells may come from the graft donor. Specimen: PBMCs, mostly from graft donor cells, collected 360 days after TCRalphabeta/CD19-depleted stem cell transplant. The rearrangement joined TRBV6-1 to TRBJ1-6; the D gene is perhaps TRBD1, from 6 matching bases. The sequenced DNA: TGTGCCAGCAGACAACAGGGAGACTATAATTCACCCCTCCACTTT. Protein translation: CASRQQGDYNSPLHF.